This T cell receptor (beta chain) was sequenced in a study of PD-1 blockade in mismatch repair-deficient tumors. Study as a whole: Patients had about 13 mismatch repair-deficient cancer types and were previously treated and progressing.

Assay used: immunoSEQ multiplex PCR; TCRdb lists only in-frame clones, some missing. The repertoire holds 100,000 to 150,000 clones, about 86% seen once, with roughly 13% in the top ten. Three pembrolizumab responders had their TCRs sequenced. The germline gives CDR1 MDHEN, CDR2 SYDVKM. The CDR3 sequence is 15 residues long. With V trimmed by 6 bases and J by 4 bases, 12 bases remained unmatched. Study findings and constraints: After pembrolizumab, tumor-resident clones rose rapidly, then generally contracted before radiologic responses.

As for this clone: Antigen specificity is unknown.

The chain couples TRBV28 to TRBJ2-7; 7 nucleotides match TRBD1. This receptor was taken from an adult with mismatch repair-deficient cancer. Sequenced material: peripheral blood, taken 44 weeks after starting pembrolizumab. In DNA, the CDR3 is TGTGCCAGCAGGTCAAAACAGGGGTTCCCTTACGAGCAGTACTTC. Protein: CASRSKQGFPYEQYF.